Below, one T cell receptor (beta chain) is given with its context. Its antigen is currently unknown. CDR1 and CDR2 (germline): SGHAT, FQDESV (reference sequence). V was pared by 3 bases and J by 4 bases, with 10 bases between. There are 15 residues in the CDR3. This specimen belongs to a study of OX40 agonist ivuxolimab in advanced cancers. About the study: Patients in the trial were receiving intravenous ivuxolimab every 2 weeks, at doses of 0.01 to 10 mg/kg. The diagnoses of dose-escalation patients were hepatocellular carcinoma, melanoma, renal cell or head and neck cancer. Study-level findings and limits: Normalized expansion of T-cell clones was also low for some nonresponders. In general, CD8+ T cells held more expanded clones than CD4+ did, on average.

Using immunoSEQ multiplex PCR, the repertoire was profiled, and TCRdb retains in-frame clones only, with some absent. The table lists approximately 130,000 clones, about 93% of them singletons. The TCR comes from an adult with an advanced solid tumor such as melanoma, head and neck, liver or kidney cancer. The chain carries TRBV11-1 and TRBJ2-6; no definite D call. This specimen consisted of CD4+ or CD8+ T cells sorted from blood, obtained in a trial of the OX40 agonist ivuxolimab. CDR3 DNA sequence: TGTGCCAGCAGCTTGCTCCCTGGAGGGGCCAACGTCCTGACTTTC. As protein: CASSLLPGGANVLTF.